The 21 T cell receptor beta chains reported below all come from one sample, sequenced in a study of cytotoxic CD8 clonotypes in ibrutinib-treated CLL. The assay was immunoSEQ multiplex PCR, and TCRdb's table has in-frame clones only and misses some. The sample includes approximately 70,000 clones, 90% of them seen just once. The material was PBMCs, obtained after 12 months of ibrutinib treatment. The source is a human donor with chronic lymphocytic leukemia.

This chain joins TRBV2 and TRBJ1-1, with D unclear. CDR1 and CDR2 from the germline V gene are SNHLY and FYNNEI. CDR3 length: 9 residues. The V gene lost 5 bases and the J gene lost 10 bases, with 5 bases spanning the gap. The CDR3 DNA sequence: TGTGCCAGCAGTTTTGGAGCTTTCTTT. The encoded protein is CASSFGAFF.

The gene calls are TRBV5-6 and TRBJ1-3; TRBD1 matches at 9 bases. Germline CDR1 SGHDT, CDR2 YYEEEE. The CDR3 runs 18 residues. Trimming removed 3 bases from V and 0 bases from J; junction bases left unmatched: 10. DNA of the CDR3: TGTGCCAGCAGCTCGGCCGGGACAGGGCCAAGCTCTGGAAACACCATATATTTT. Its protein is CASSSAGTGPSSGNTIYF.

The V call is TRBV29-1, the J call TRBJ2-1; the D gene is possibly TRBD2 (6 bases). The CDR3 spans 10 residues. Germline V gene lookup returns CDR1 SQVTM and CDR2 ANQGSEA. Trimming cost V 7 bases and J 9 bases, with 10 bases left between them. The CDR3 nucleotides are TGCAGCGCCTACGGGGGTGAGCAGTTCTTC. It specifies CSAYGGEQFF.

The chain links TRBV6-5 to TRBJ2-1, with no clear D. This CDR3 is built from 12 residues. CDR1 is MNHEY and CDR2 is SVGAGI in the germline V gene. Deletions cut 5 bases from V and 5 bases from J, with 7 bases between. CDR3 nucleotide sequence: TGTGCCAGCAGTCGACTCAACAATGAGCAGTTCTTC. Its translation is CASSRLNNEQFF.

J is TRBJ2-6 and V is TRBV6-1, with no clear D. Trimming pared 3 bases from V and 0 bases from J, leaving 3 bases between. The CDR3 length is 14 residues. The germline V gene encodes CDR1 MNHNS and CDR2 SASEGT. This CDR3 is CASSELSGANVLTF. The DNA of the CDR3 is TGTGCCAGCAGTGAGCTCTCTGGGGCCAACGTCCTGACTTTC.

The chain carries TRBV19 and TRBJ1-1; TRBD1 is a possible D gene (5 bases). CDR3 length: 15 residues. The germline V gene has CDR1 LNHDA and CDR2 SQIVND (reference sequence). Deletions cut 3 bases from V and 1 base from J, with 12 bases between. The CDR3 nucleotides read TGTGCCAGTAGTATGGGGGGGAGGGCGAACACTGAAGCTTTCTTT. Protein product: CASSMGGRANTEAFF.

The CDR3 protein is CASSPGPMNTEAFF. In nucleotides, the CDR3 is TGTGCCAGCAGCCCCGGACCGATGAACACTGAAGCTTTCTTT. The rearrangement uses TRBV7-2 and TRBJ1-1; D not resolved. Trimming shortened V by 5 bases and J by 0 bases, and 10 bases separated the two germline ends. Germline CDR1 reads SGHTA; CDR2 reads FQGNSA. The CDR3 has 14 residues. Combining the CDR3 with reference TRBV7-2 and TRBJ1-1 gives the whole variable domain GAGVSQSPSNKVTEKGKDVELRCDPISGHTALYWYRQSLGQGLEFLIYFQGNSAPDKSGLPSDRFSAERTGGSVSTLTIQRTQQEDSAVYLCASSPGPMNTEAFFGQGTRLTVV.

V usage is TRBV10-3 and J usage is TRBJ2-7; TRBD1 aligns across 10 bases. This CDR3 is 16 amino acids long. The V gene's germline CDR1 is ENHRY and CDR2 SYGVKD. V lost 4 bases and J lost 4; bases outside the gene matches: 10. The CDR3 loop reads CAISATGGLETYEQYF. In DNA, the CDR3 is TGTGCCATCAGTGCGACAGGGGGCCTAGAAACTTACGAGCAGTACTTC.

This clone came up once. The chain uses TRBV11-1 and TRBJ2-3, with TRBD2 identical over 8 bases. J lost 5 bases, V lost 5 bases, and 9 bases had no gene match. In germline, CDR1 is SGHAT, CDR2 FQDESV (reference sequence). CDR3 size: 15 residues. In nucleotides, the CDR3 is TGTGCCAGCAGCAGAGGCGGGGGGTGGGGAGATACGCAGTATTTT. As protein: CASSRGGGWGDTQYF.

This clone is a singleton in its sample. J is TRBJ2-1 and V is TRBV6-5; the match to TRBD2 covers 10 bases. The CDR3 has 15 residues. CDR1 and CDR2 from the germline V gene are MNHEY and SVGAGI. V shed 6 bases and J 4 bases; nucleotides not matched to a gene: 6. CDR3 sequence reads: CASRLAGDLYNEQFF. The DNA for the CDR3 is TGTGCCAGCAGGCTAGCGGGAGATCTATACAATGAGCAGTTCTTC.

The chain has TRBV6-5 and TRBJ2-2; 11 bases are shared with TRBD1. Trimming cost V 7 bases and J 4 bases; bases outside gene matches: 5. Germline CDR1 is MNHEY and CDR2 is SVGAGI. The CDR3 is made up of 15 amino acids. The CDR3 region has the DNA TGTGCCAGCAACACGGACAGGGGGCTCACCGGGGAGCTGTTTTTT. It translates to CASNTDRGLTGELFF.

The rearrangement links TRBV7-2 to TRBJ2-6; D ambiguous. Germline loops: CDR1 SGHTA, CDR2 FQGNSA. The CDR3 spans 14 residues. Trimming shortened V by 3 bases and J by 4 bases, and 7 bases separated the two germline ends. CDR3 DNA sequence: TGTGCCAGCAGCTTTAAAAGGGGGGCCAACGTCCTGACTTTC. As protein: CASSFKRGANVLTF. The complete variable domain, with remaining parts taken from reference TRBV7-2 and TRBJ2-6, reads GAGVSQSPSNKVTEKGKDVELRCDPISGHTALYWYRQSLGQGLEFLIYFQGNSAPDKSGLPSDRFSAERTGGSVSTLTIQRTQQEDSAVYLCASSFKRGANVLTFGAGSRLTVL.

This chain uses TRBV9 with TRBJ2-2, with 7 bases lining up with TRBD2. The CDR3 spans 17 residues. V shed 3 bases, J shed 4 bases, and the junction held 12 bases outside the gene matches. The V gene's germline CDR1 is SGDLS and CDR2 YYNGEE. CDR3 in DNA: TGTGCCAGCAGCGAGAGATCTCCAGCGGGGTCCACCGGGGAGCTGTTTTTT. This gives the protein CASSERSPAGSTGELFF.

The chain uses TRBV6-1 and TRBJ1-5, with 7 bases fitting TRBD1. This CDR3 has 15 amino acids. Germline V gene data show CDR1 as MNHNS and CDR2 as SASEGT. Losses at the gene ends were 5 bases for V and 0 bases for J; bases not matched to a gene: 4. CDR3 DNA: TGTGCCAGCAGTCGTGGACAGGTTAGCAATCAGCCCCAGCATTTT. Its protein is CASSRGQVSNQPQHF.

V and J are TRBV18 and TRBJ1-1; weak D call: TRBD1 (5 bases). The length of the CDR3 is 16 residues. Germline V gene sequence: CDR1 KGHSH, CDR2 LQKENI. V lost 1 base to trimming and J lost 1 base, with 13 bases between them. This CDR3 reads CASSPQTRVGNTEAFF. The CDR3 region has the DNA TGTGCCAGCTCACCACAGACCAGGGTCGGGAACACTGAAGCTTTCTTT.

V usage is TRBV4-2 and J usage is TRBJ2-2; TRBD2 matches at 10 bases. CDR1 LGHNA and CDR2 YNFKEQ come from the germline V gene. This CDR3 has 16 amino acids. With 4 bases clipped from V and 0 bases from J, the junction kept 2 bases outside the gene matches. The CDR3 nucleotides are TGTGCCAGCAGCCTAGCGGGAGGCGCGAACACCGGGGAGCTGTTTTTT. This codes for CASSLAGGANTGELFF.

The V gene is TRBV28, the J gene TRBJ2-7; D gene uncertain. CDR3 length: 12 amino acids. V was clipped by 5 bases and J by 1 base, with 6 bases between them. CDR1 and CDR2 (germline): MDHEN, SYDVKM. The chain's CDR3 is CASSPRSYEQYF. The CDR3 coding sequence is TGTGCCAGCAGTCCGCGATCCTACGAGCAGTACTTC. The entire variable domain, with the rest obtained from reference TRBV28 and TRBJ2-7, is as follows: DVKVTQSSRYLVKRTGEKVFLECVQDMDHENMFWYRQDPGLGLRLIYFSYDVKMKEKGDIPEGYSVSREKKERFSLILESASTNQTSMYLCASSPRSYEQYFGPGTRLTVT.

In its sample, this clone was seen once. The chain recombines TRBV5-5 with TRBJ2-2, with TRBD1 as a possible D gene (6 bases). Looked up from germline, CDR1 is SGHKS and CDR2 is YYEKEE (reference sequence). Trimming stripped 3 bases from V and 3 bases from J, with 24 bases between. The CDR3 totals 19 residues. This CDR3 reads CASSYLLIGQTRYTGELFF. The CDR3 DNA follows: TGTGCCAGCAGCTACCTACTGATAGGACAGACAAGATACACCGGGGAGCTGTTTTTT.

The CDR3 is CASRPTGDALANYGYTF. The DNA for the CDR3 is TGTGCCAGTAGGCCAACAGGGGACGCTTTAGCTAACTATGGCTACACCTTC. The chain uses TRBV19 and TRBJ1-2, with 7 bases aligning to TRBD1. This CDR3 has 17 amino acids. V lost 6 bases, J lost 0 bases, and 13 bases stayed unmatched. Germline CDR1 is LNHDA and CDR2 is SQIVND (reference sequence). The variable domain in full, with the rest retrieved from reference TRBV19 and TRBJ1-2, is DGGITQSPKYLFRKEGQNVTLSCEQNLNHDAMYWYRQDPGQGLRLIYYSQIVNDFQKGDIAEGYSVSREKKESFPLTVTSAQKNPTAFYLCASRPTGDALANYGYTFGSGTRLTVV.

The CDR3 nucleotides read TGTGCCAGCAGCTTAACCCCTACCATCGAGCAGTACTTC. This codes for CASSLTPTIEQYF. V and J are TRBV7-2 and TRBJ2-7, with D unresolved. Germline V gives CDR1 SGHTA, CDR2 FQGNSA. This CDR3 is 13 amino acids long. Trimming took 2 bases from V and 6 from J, leaving 11 bases between them.

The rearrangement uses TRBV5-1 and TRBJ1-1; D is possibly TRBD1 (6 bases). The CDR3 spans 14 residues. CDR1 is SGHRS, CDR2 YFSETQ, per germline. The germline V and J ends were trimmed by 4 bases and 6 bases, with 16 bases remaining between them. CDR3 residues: CASSLIRDTSEAFF. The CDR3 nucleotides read TGCGCCAGCAGCCTAATACGGGACACATCTGAAGCTTTCTTT.